This TCR beta chain was captured in a study of regulatory T cells in long-lasting Graves disease. Whole-study results and caveats: Among the persistent patients, some 2,900 public clonotypes were shared, more than the roughly 970 shared among new patients. TRBV28, TRBJ1-2 and TRBJ2-5 were segments that persistent disease favored.

Germline assignment: CDR1 SEHNR and CDR2 FQNEAQ (reference sequence). CDR3 length equals 15 residues. Trimming left V 1 base short and J 2 bases short, with 11 bases between. Of note for this clonotype: Its specificity is not known.

Researchers made TCR beta libraries by using iRepertoire HTBI primers and running Arm-PCR on CDR3 regions. TCRdb recomputed calls from the multiplex PCR reads with MiXCR, one row per CDR3 protein. The table has hundreds of thousands of distinct CDR3 sequences, 25% to 30% seen once. Time point denoted: persistent/refractory GD, antithyroid drugs over 5 years with positive TRAb. Making the TCR library involved RNA that had been extracted from PBMCs. The peripheral blood volume drawn was 8.5 to 9 milliliters, and it was collected into EDTA tubes. The source material was peripheral blood mononuclear cells (PBMCs), sampled when the disease was refractory, from a patient treated with antithyroid drugs. The V and J genes are TRBV7-9 and TRBJ1-1; no clear D. This receptor was obtained from a female donor with Graves disease. The CDR3 DNA sequence: TGTGCCAGCAGCTTAGTGAGGGCAGTAAACACTGAAGCTTTCTTT. Translation gives CASSLVRAVNTEAFF.